The next 7 T cell receptor beta chains were all read from a single sample in a study of blood T cell repertoires in COVID-19. The repertoire was sequenced with immunoSEQ multiplex PCR; TCRdb's copy has only in-frame clones and lacks some. The sample contains fewer than 200,000 clones, 82% of which appear only once. The specimen was peripheral blood. The source of these receptors is a woman aged 70-85 years with acute or convalescent COVID-19.

The chain joins TRBV19 to TRBJ2-2, with no clear D. The CDR3 loop spans 14 amino acids. Germline V gives CDR1 LNHDA, CDR2 SQIVND (reference sequence). Trimming left V 8 bases short and J 0 bases short, with 10 bases between. The chain's CDR3 is CASLSRTNTGELFF. In DNA form, the CDR3 reads TGTGCCAGTCTGAGCAGGACGAACACCGGGGAGCTGTTTTTT.

The chain has TRBV5-1 and TRBJ2-3, with 9 bases that match TRBD2. The germline CDR1 and CDR2 sequences are SGHRS and YFSETQ. The junction had 21 bases not matched to a gene; V was cut back by 10 bases and J by 6 bases. The CDR3 is 17 amino acids. The CDR3 region has the DNA TGCGCCCGCTGCTGGGGCCTCGCGGGGGGGCCAGGGGATACGCAGTATTTT. It translates to CARCWGLAGGPGDTQYF.

There are a few counts of this clone. The V call is TRBV18, the J call TRBJ2-7; TRBD2 matches 7 bases. Germline V lookup: CDR1 KGHSH, CDR2 LQKENI. The ends lost 4 bases at V and 4 bases at J; junction bases unmatched: 1. The CDR3 extends over 12 amino acids. CDR3 sequence: CASSRSGYEQYF. The CDR3 nucleotides read TGTGCCAGCTCACGTAGCGGGTACGAGCAGTACTTC.

The chain links TRBV27 to TRBJ2-3; perhaps TRBD1 as D (5 bases). The ends were cut back, 2 bases at V and 2 bases at J, with 20 bases in the middle. Germline assignment: CDR1 MNHEY and CDR2 SMNVEV (reference sequence). This CDR3 has 18 residues. The CDR3, as DNA: TGTGCCAGCAGTTTAAAATTCGGGCAGGGTTATCACACAGATACGCAGTATTTT. Its protein is CASSLKFGQGYHTDTQYF.

The rearrangement links TRBV19 to TRBJ1-2; possibly TRBD1 for D (5 bases). This CDR3 spans 15 amino acids. Trimming took 4 bases from V and 0 from J, leaving 12 bases between them. Germline V gene lookup returns CDR1 LNHDA and CDR2 SQIVND (reference sequence). The CDR3 protein is CASSTPKGANYGYTF. DNA for the CDR3: TGTGCCAGTAGTACCCCGAAAGGGGCTAACTATGGCTACACCTTC.

The rearrangement joins TRBV7-8 to TRBJ1-1; 9 bases align to TRBD1. The CDR3 extends over 16 amino acids. Trimming cost V 1 base and J 5 bases; bases outside gene matches: 8. Germline CDR1 is SGHVS and CDR2 is FQNEAQ. The CDR3 spells CASSLGYRGRGTEAFF. In nucleotides, the CDR3 is TGTGCCAGCAGCTTAGGTTACAGGGGGCGAGGGACTGAAGCTTTCTTT.

The chain is built from TRBV6-5 and TRBJ1-1; possible D gene TRBD1, 6 bases. Trimming removed 2 bases from V and 3 bases from J, with 10 bases in between. CDR3 length: 14 amino acids. Germline-derived CDR1 and CDR2 are MNHEY and SVGAGI. CDR3 bases: TGTGCCAGCAGTTACAGACAGGCGCACACTGAAGCTTTCTTT. Encoded protein: CASSYRQAHTEAFF.